Here is one T cell receptor beta chain with its context. TCRdb re-analyzed the 5' RACE reads; it lists each CDR3 protein once, without DNA. The sample has approximately 460,000 distinct CDR3 sequences, and its top ten clones hold 6% to 8%. The data were obtained in a study of T cells expressing NK-cell markers. At the level of the study: The study drew TCR beta repertoires from sorted CD3+CD56+NKG2C+, CD3+CD56+NKG2C- and CD3+CD56-NKG2C+ T cells.

The sequencing sample was made of blood T cells: a sorted CD56 or NKG2C T cell subset, CD4+ or CD8+ T cells, or bulk PBMC T cells (not recorded which). The source is a woman aged 18 to 69 in good health.

CDR3 region: CSVDSGTKGIEQFF. V gene TRBV29-1 combines with J gene TRBJ2-1; TCRdb proposes TRBD2, but this gene call is untestable without DNA. Germline assignment: CDR1 SQVTM and CDR2 ANQGSEA. This CDR3 has 14 amino acids.